Sequencing of this T cell receptor (beta chain) was carried out in a study of post-analysis software for immune sequencing data. Findings and limits, study-wide: TRBV5-6, TRBV5-1 and TRBV20-1 belonged to a set of about five TRBV segments that were more frequent in patients than controls.

Looked up from germline, CDR1 is MDHEN and CDR2 is SYDVKM. V was clipped by 2 bases and J by 4 bases, with 15 bases between them. This CDR3 comprises 16 residues. Unique molecular identifiers were carried by the TCR beta cDNA libraries. From the PCR reads, TCRdb called clonotypes with MiXCR, one entry per CDR3 protein. The repertoire holds roughly 800,000 distinct CDR3 sequences, with 46% as singletons. For this clonotype: Its cognate antigen is unknown.

The TCR sequence derives from a girl aged 5-17 years with multiple sclerosis. The rearrangement links TRBV28 to TRBJ2-1; possible D gene TRBD1, 5 bases. The specimen sequenced was blood. The CDR3 spells CASSLGRPGPYNEQFF. DNA of the CDR3: TGTGCCAGCAGTTTAGGCCGGCCAGGGCCTTACAATGAGCAGTTCTTC.